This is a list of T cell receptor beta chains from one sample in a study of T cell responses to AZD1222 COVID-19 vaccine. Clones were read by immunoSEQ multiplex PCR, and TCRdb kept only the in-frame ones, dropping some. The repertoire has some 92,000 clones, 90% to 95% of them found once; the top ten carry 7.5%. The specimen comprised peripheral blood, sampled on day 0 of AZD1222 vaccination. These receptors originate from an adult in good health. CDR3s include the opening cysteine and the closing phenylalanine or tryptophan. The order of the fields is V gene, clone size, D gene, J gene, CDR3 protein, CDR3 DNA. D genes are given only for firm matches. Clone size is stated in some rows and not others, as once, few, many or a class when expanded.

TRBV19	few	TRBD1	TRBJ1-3	CASSMDRSSGNTIYF	TGTGCCAGTAGCATGGACAGGTCTTCTGGAAACACCATATATTTT
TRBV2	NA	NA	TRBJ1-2	CASSPGQYGYTF	TGTGCCAGCAGCCCCGGACAGTATGGCTACACCTTC
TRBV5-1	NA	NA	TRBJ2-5	CASSLEGGETQYF	TGCGCCAGCAGCTTGGAGGGGGGAGAGACCCAGTACTTC
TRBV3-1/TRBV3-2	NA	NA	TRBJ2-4	CASCGNKNIQYF	TGTGCCAGCTGCGGGAACAAAAACATTCAGTACTTC
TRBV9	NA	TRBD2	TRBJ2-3	CASSERPLSREGADTQYF	TGTGCCAGCAGCGAGAGACCCCTTTCGAGGGAGGGCGCAGATACGCAGTATTTT
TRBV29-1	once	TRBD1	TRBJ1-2	CSVGTGINYGYTF	TGCAGCGTCGGGACAGGGATTAACTATGGCTACACCTTC
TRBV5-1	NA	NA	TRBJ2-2	CASSQTNTGELFF	TGCGCCAGCAGCCAGACGAACACCGGGGAGCTGTTTTTT
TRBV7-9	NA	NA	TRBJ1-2	CASSLEGREGYGYTF	TGTGCCAGCAGCTTAGAGGGCAGGGAGGGCTATGGCTACACCTTC
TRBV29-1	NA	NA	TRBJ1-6	CSVTGGETGSPLHF	TGCAGCGTTACGGGCGGTGAGACTGGTTCACCCCTCCACTTT
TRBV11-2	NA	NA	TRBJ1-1	CASSLFRGDTEAFF	TGTGCCAGCAGCCTATTTAGGGGAGACACTGAAGCTTTCTTT
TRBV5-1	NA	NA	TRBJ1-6	CASSSHTSSYNSPLHF	TGCGCCAGCAGCTCGCACACGAGCTCCTATAATTCACCCCTCCACTTT
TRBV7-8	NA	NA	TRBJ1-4	CASSPLGATATNEKLFF	TGTGCCAGCAGCCCACTGGGAGCCACTGCAACTAATGAAAAACTGTTTTTT
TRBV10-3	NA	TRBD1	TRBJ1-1	CAINKGQGNTEAFF	TGTGCCATCAATAAAGGACAGGGGAACACTGAAGCTTTCTTT
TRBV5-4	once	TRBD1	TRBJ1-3	CASSHPGQGAGNTIYF	TGTGCCAGCAGCCACCCGGGACAGGGGGCTGGAAACACCATATATTTT
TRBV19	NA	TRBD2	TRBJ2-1	CASSVTSGGPYNEQFF	TGTGCCAGTAGTGTTACTAGCGGGGGGCCTTACAATGAGCAGTTCTTC
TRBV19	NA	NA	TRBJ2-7	CASSIGVADSYEQYF	TGTGCCAGTAGTATAGGGGTAGCGGACTCCTACGAGCAGTACTTC
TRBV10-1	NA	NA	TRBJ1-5	CARNSGAYSNQPQHF	TGCGCCCGGAACAGCGGCGCTTATAGCAATCAGCCCCAGCATTTT
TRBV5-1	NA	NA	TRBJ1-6	CASSLLGDHNSPLHF	TGCGCCAGCAGCTTATTGGGAGATCACAATTCACCCCTCCACTTT
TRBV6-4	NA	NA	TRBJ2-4	CASSGGGSRAKNIQYF	TGTGCCAGCAGTGGAGGTGGGTCACGGGCCAAAAACATTCAGTACTTC
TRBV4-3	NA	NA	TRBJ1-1	CASSENKGVGTEAFF	TGCGCCAGCAGCGAAAATAAGGGTGTAGGAACTGAAGCTTTCTTT
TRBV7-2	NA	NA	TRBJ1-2	CASSFQRGDYGYTF	TGTGCCAGCAGCTTTCAAAGGGGGGACTATGGCTACACCTTC
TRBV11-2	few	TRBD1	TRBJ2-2	CASSQRQGSGELFF	TGTGCCAGCAGCCAGCGACAGGGGTCCGGGGAGCTGTTTTTT
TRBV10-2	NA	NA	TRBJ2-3	CASSGGRGVTDTQYF	TGCGCCAGCAGTGGGGGGAGAGGGGTGACAGATACGCAGTATTTT
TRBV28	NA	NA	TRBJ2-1	CASSLNGWAPGREQFF	TGTGCCAGCAGTTTAAACGGGTGGGCCCCGGGCAGGGAGCAGTTCTTC
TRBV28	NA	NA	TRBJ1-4	CASSLMNPNEKLFF	TGTGCCAGCAGTTTAATGAATCCTAATGAAAAACTGTTTTTT
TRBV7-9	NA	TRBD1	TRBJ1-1	CASSYETGEREAFF	TGTGCCAGCAGCTACGAGACAGGGGAACGTGAAGCTTTCTTT
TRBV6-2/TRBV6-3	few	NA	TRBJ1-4	CASSYSRHQTNEKLFF	TGTGCCAGCAGTTACTCTAGACATCAGACTAATGAAAAACTGTTTTTT
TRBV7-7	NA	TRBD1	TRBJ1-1	CASSLAARQGMNTEAFF	TGTGCTAGCAGCTTAGCTGCGAGACAGGGGATGAACACTGAAGCTTTCTTT
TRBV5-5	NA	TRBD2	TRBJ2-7	CASSLGTSGSLNEQYF	TGTGCCAGCAGCCTCGGGACTAGCGGGAGTCTCAACGAGCAGTACTTC
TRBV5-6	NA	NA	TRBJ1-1	CASSWEGMNTEAFF	TGTGCCAGCAGCTGGGAAGGGATGAACACTGAAGCTTTCTTT
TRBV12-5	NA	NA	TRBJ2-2	CASGLGLGNTGELFF	TGTGCTAGTGGTTTGGGACTAGGGAACACCGGGGAGCTGTTTTTT
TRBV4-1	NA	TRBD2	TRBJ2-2	CATSPRGRLAGFLNTGELFF	TGCGCCACCAGCCCCCGGGGGAGACTAGCGGGGTTCCTGAACACCGGGGAGCTGTTTTTT
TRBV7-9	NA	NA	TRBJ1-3	CASSFGGLSGNTIYF	TGTGCCAGCAGCTTTGGGGGGCTGTCTGGAAACACCATATATTTT
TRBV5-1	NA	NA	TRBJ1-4	CASSLDPGLLGEKLFF	TGCGCCAGCAGCTTGGACCCGGGACTGCTTGGTGAAAAACTGTTTTTT
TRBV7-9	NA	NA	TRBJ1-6	CASSLHYNSPLHF	TGTGCCAGCAGCTTACACTATAATTCACCCCTCCACTTT
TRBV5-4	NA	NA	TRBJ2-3	CASSLDRRTDTQYF	TGTGCCAGCAGCTTGGACAGGCGCACAGATACGCAGTATTTT
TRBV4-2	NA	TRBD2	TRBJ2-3	CASSHGGASTDTQYF	TGTGCCAGCAGCCACGGGGGGGCTAGCACAGATACGCAGTATTTT